Reported below is one TCR beta chain. This sample stems from a study of blood T cell repertoires in COVID-19. TCRdb's copy holds only in-frame clones and misses some; the assay was immunoSEQ multiplex PCR. The table lists more than 150,000 clones, over 70% of them singletons. The CDR3 has 14 residues. Trimming removed 3 bases from V and 2 bases from J, with 11 bases in between. In germline, CDR1 is SQVTM, CDR2 ANQGSEA. This TCR came from a woman aged 55-70 years who had recovered from COVID-19. Sample: PBMCs or T cells enriched from blood (not recorded which). The chain joins TRBV29-1 to TRBJ2-1; D not resolved. CDR3 coding DNA: TGCAGCGTTGAGCTTCCAGTGCCCTACAATGAGCAGTTCTTC. This gives the protein CSVELPVPYNEQFF.